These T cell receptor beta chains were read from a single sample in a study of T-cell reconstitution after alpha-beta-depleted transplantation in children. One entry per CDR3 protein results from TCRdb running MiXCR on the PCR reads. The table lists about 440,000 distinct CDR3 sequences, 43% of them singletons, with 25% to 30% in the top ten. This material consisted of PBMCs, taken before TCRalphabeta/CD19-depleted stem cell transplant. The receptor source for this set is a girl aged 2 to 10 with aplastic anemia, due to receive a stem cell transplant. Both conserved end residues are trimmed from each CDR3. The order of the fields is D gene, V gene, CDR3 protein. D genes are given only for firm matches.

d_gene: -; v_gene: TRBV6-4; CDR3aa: ASRPNGLNTEAF
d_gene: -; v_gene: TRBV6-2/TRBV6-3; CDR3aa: ASSYSIGTTNTEAF
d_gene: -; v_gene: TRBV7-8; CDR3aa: ASGKGAYTDTQY
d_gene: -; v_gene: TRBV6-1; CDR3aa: ASSPDPGLGTEAF
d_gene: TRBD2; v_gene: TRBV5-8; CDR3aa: ASSPSGGAGNEQF
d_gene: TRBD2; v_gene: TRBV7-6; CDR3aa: ASTKSGGSTDTQY
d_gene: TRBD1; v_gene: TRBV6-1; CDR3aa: ASSRQTGTNYGYT
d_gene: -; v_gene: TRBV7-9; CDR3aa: ASSLDGVDGYT
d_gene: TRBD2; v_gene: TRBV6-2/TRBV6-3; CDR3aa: ASSSRGGAYEQY
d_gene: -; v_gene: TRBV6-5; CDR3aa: ASSTNSGRRF
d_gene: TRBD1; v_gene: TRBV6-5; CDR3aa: ASSYRTTGGGTYTEAF
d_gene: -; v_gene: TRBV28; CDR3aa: ASNLPGDTQY
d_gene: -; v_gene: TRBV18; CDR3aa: ASSPRTPGNEQF
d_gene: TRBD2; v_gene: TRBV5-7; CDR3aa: ASTIGGVAGGAYEQY
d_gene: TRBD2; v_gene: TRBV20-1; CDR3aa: SARGQRTSMHEQF
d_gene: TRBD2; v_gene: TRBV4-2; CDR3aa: ASSQGTSGYTDTQY
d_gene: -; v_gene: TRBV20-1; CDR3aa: SATGGTTEAF
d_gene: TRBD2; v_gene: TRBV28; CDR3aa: ASTATVSGTEQY
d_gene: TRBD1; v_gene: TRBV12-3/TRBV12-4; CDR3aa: ASSSYRGIGYEQY
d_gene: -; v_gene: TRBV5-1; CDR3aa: ASSPAWDTEAF
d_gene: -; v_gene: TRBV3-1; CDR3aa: ASSQGGTSMNTEAF
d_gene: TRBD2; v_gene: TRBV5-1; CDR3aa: ASSLAGSGSSYEQY
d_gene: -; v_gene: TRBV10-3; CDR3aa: AIRGREGNTEAF
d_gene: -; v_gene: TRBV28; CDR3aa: ASSLIAVNTGELF
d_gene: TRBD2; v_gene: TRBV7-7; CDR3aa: ASSLTWKREDTGELF
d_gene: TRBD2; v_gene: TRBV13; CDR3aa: ASSLTDGTSSEQY
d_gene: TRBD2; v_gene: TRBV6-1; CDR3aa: ASSELAGVTYEQY
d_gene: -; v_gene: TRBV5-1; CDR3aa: ASRPGTSNTGELF
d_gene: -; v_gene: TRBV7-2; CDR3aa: ASSTGAFKNIQY
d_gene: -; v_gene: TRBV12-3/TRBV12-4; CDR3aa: ASSPDYLQETQY
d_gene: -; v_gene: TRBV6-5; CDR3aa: ASSFNPDRSEAF
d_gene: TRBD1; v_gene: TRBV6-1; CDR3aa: ASSKGASTDTQY
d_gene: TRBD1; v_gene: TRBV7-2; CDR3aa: ASSFGGQAYNEQF
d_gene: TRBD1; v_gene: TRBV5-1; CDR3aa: ASSPTMGQGGNQPQH
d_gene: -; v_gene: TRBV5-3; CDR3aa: ATSMTTGGAGMNTEAF
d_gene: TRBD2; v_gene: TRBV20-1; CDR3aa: SAVAGNYNEQF
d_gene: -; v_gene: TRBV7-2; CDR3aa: ASSLRRAPYEQY
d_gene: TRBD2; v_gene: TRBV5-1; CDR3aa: ASSLLAGASYEQY
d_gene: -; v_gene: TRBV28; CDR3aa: ASRSLRRTGTDTQY
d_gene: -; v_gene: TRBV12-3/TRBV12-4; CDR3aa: ASSAKTGTTGELF
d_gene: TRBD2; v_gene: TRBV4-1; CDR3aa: ASSQVGLAFYNEQF
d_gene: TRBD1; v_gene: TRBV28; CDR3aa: ASSLPRGHNSPLH
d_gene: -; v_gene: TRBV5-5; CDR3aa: ASSLYGQETQY
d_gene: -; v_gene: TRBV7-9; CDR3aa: ASSPTQGRTDTQY
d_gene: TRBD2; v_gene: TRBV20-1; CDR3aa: SASLLAGKNIQY